The T cell receptor (beta chain) described here comes from a study of chemoradiotherapy in HPV16-positive cancers. Measured with immunoSEQ multiplex PCR; TCRdb has only the in-frame clones, and not every one. The table shows 7,500 to 8,000 clones, with 70% to 90% occurring only once. General study results and limits: The functional HPV-specific definition rests on just a couple of HPV16-positive patients.

Points on this clone: As yet, its antigen is unknown.

Repeated repertoire sampling spanned the course of chemoradiotherapy. Sequenced material: tumor tissue, taken from a patient who underwent chemoradiotherapy. This TCR was sampled from a human donor with HPV-associated anogenital cancer.

The CDR3 DNA sequence: TGTGCCAGCAGCCAAGATAAAAGACACGGCTACACCTTC. Protein product: CASSQDKRHGYTF. This chain connects TRBV14 to TRBJ1-2; D remains ambiguous. Between the trimmed V and J ends, which lost 0 bases and 8 bases, there was a span of 10 bases. CDR1 is SGHDN, CDR2 FVKESK, per germline. This CDR3 is 13 amino acids long.